Listed below are T cell receptor beta chains from one sample, sequenced in a study of blood T cell repertoires in COVID-19. Clones were sequenced by immunoSEQ multiplex PCR, and TCRdb holds only the in-frame ones, with some missing. In the table there are around 200,000 clones, 88% of which are singletons. Sequencing used PBMCs or T cells enriched from blood (not recorded which). The receptor source for this set is a woman in her thirties who had recovered from COVID-19. The conserved cysteine and the conserved F or W are not part of the CDR3 here. Fields, in order: J gene, D gene, V gene, CDR3 protein. A D gene is named only where the DNA matches it firmly.

j_call: TRBJ2-5; d_call: NA; v_call: TRBV25-1; cdr3_aa: ASSELRGEGETQY
j_call: TRBJ1-2; d_call: TRBD1; v_call: TRBV9; cdr3_aa: ASSVAAEGADGYT
j_call: TRBJ2-1; d_call: NA; v_call: TRBV2; cdr3_aa: ASSTGEAYNEQF
j_call: TRBJ2-3; d_call: TRBD2; v_call: TRBV7-9; cdr3_aa: ASSSVGGDPWGTQY
j_call: TRBJ1-1; d_call: TRBD1; v_call: TRBV5-1; cdr3_aa: ASSLGGGVTEAF
j_call: TRBJ2-7; d_call: TRBD1; v_call: TRBV3-1/TRBV3-2; cdr3_aa: ASRPPGQGVYEQY
j_call: TRBJ2-1; d_call: TRBD2; v_call: TRBV3-1/TRBV3-2; cdr3_aa: ASSQEAGEGHEQF
j_call: TRBJ1-1; d_call: TRBD1; v_call: TRBV29-1; cdr3_aa: SVDTPGQGNTEAF
j_call: TRBJ2-5; d_call: TRBD1; v_call: TRBV13; cdr3_aa: ASSPQGRETQY
j_call: TRBJ2-2; d_call: TRBD1; v_call: TRBV11-2; cdr3_aa: ASSPRDRDFGELF
j_call: TRBJ2-1; d_call: NA; v_call: TRBV29-1; cdr3_aa: SGRDVIYNEQF
j_call: TRBJ2-1; d_call: TRBD2; v_call: TRBV9; cdr3_aa: ASSGLAGGYNEQF
j_call: TRBJ2-5; d_call: TRBD2; v_call: TRBV9; cdr3_aa: ASSVAGGQETQY
j_call: TRBJ1-1; d_call: NA; v_call: TRBV4-3; cdr3_aa: ASSQDRGRMNTEAF
j_call: TRBJ1-5; d_call: TRBD1; v_call: TRBV4-1; cdr3_aa: ASSLKPGQGGNQPQH
j_call: TRBJ2-3; d_call: TRBD2; v_call: TRBV6-6; cdr3_aa: ASSHLGGGANNADTQY
j_call: TRBJ2-2; d_call: NA; v_call: TRBV5-5; cdr3_aa: ASSPVPGELF
j_call: TRBJ1-1; d_call: NA; v_call: TRBV6-5; cdr3_aa: ASSYSHNSLNTEAF
j_call: TRBJ1-4; d_call: TRBD1; v_call: TRBV11-2; cdr3_aa: ASAQGGFNEKLF
j_call: TRBJ2-1; d_call: NA; v_call: TRBV29-1; cdr3_aa: SVDLGVEQF
j_call: TRBJ2-1; d_call: NA; v_call: TRBV19; cdr3_aa: ASSIEGGPYNEQF
j_call: TRBJ2-3; d_call: TRBD1; v_call: TRBV5-4; cdr3_aa: ASSPEGASTDTQY
j_call: TRBJ1-2; d_call: TRBD1; v_call: TRBV6-5; cdr3_aa: ASSYRVAGQRYGYT
j_call: TRBJ2-3; d_call: NA; v_call: TRBV6-5; cdr3_aa: ASRDRTVDTQY
j_call: TRBJ2-5; d_call: TRBD2; v_call: TRBV5-5; cdr3_aa: ASSLTSGGWQETQY
j_call: TRBJ1-1; d_call: NA; v_call: TRBV10-3; cdr3_aa: AISVSGVRNTEAF
j_call: TRBJ1-1; d_call: NA; v_call: TRBV6-5; cdr3_aa: ASSRQANTEAF
j_call: TRBJ1-4; d_call: NA; v_call: TRBV5-6; cdr3_aa: ASSFQGQTNEKLF
j_call: TRBJ2-7; d_call: NA; v_call: TRBV6-2/TRBV6-3; cdr3_aa: ASSYGGTLYEQY